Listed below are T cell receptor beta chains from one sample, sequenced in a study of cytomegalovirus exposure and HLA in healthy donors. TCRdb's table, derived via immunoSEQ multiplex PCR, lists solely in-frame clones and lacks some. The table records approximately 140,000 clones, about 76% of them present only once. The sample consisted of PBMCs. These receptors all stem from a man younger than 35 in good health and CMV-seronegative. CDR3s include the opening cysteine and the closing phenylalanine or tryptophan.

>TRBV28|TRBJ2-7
CASSWRTLPYEQYF
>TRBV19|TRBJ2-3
CASSIAGGLGTDTQYF
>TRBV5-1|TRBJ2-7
CASSPTSGTKLYEQYF
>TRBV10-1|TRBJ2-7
CASSESLRDTVPYYEQYF
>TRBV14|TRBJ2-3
CASSQGWGGTYTDTQYF
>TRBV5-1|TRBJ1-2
CASSLAGRDRGYTF
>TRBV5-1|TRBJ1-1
CASSLASRDTEAFF
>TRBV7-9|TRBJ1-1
CASSLGPALNTEAFF
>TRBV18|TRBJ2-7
CASSLDRDRVDEQYF
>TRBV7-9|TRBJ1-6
CASSLGLNSPLHF
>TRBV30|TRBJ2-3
CAHRGDTSTDTQYF
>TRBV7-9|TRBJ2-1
CASSLDWGDEQFF
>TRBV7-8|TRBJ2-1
CASSLLAGGSVGRDNEQFF
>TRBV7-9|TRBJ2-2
CASSLVYGAGELFF
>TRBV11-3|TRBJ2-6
CASSFGGSGANVLTF
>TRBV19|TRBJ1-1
CASHPGLPNTEAFF
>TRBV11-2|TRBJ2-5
CASSLRQGTIVTQYF
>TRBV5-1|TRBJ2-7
CASSGDRSYEQYF